Reported below is one T cell receptor (beta chain). The sample belongs to a study of blood T cell repertoires in COVID-19. Overall study context: The United States, Italy and Spain supplied acute and convalescent COVID-19 samples. In each case, the material was cDNA or gDNA derived from T cells, B-cell-depleted T cells, or PBMCs.

Looked up from germline, CDR1 is GTSNPN and CDR2 is SVGIG (reference sequence). This CDR3 spans 15 amino acids. The V end lost 4 bases, the J end lost 7 bases, and 20 bases lay between the germline ends. Per the original methods: Reference gene primer amplification gave nucleated cell count estimates. Profiling relied on immunoSEQ multiplex PCR, and the TCRdb table lists in-frame clones only, not all of them. V and J calls plus clone size are reproduced from that table; the DNA served to infer D and trimming. Of 70,000 to 95,000 clones in the sample, about 81% were seen once. The origin of this receptor is a human donor in a cohort sampled during active COVID-19. V usage is TRBV30 and J usage is TRBJ2-1; maybe TRBD2 (5 bases). Sequenced sample: peripheral blood. CDR3 bases: TGTGCCTGGAAAGGTGCATTCGGGGTCGGGAATGAGCAGTTCTTC. Protein sequence: CAWKGAFGVGNEQFF.